These 4 T cell receptor beta chains share one sample of origin, sequenced in a study of T cell responses to AZD1222 COVID-19 vaccine. The table came from immunoSEQ multiplex PCR; TCRdb's copy has only in-frame clones and leaves some out. The table has around 180,000 clones, 70% to 90% seen once; the top ten hold around 6.4%. The sequencing here drew on peripheral blood, taken on day 0 of AZD1222 vaccination. Source of these receptors: an adult in good health.

CDR3 amino acids: CASRKAQLSSGANVLTF. CDR3 bases: TGCGCCAGCAGAAAGGCGCAGCTAAGCTCTGGGGCCAACGTCCTGACTTTC. The J gene is TRBJ2-6, the V gene TRBV5-1; the D is unclear. The length of the CDR3 is 17 residues. Germline CDR1 reads SGHRS; CDR2 reads YFSETQ. The V end lost 5 bases, the J end lost 0 bases, and 15 bases lay between the germline ends.

The V call is TRBV24-1, the J call TRBJ2-3; no clear D. The CDR3 contains 14 residues. V dropped 0 bases and J dropped 6 bases, with 9 bases sitting between them. CDR1 is KGHDR, CDR2 SFDVKD, per germline. The CDR3 sequence: CATSDLLSVDTQYF. CDR3 bases: TGTGCCACCAGTGATTTGCTCTCGGTGGATACGCAGTATTTT.

The chain carries TRBV18 and TRBJ2-7; D possibly corresponds to TRBD2 (6 bases). V shed 0 bases and J shed 5 bases, with 14 bases lying between them. Germline lookup yields CDR1 KGHSH and CDR2 LQKENI. This CDR3 is built from 15 residues. The DNA of the CDR3 is TGTGCCAGCTCACCACCGCCACTAGCCGGTAACGAGCAGTACTTC. It specifies CASSPPPLAGNEQYF.

In this sample, this clone turned up many times. The V gene is TRBV4-2, the J gene TRBJ2-3, with D possibly matching TRBD1 (8 bases). The length of the CDR3 is 19 residues. The V gene's germline CDR1 is LGHNA and CDR2 YNFKEQ. Trimming removed 1 base at V and 3 bases at J, with 23 bases between. The CDR3 coding sequence is TGTGCCAGCAGCCAAGCCTATTTGGCACAGGGGGGGATGACAGATACGCAGTATTTT. Residues: CASSQAYLAQGGMTDTQYF.